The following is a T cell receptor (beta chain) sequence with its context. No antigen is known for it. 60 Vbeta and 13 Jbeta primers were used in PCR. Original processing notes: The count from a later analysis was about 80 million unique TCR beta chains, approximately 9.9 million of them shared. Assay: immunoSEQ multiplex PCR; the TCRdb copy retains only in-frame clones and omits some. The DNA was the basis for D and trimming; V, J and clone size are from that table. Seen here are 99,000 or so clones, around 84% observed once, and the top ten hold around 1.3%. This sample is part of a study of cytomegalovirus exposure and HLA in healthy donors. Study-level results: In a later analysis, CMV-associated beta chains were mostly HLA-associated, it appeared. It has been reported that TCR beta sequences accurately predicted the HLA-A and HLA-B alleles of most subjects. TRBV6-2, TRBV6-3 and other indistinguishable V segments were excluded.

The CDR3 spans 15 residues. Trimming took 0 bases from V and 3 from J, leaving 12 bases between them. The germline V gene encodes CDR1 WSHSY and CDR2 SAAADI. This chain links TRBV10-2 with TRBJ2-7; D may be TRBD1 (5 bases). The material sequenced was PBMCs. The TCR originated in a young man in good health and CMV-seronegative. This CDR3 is CASSESRQGSYEQYF. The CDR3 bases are TGCGCCAGCAGTGAGTCGAGGCAGGGTAGCTACGAGCAGTACTTC.